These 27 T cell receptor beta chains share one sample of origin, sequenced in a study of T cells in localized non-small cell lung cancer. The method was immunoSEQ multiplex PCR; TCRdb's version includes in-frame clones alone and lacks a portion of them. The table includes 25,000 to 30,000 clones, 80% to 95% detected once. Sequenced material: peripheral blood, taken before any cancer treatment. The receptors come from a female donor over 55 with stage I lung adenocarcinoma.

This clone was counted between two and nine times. The CDR3 DNA follows: TGTGCCAGCAGCGCCGACAGTGCAGGGGATACGCAGTATTTT. It encodes CASSADSAGDTQYF. The V gene is TRBV7-3, the J gene TRBJ2-3, with a possible D match to TRBD1 (5 bases). The CDR3 covers 14 residues. CDR1 is SGHTA and CDR2 is FQGTGA in the germline V gene. V shed 5 bases and J shed 6 bases, with 15 bases lying between them.

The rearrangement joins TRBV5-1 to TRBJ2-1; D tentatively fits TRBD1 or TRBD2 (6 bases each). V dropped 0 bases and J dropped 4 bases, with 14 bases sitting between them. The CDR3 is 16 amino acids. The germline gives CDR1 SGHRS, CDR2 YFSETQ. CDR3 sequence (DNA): TGCGCCAGCAGCTTGGTACCGGGGGCGGTGTACAATGAGCAGTTCTTC. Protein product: CASSLVPGAVYNEQFF.

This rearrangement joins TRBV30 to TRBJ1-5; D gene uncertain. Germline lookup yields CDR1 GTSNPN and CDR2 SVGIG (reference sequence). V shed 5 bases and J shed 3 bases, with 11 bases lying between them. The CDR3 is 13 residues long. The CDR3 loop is CAWDSTFNQPQHF. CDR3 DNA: TGTGCCTGGGACTCCACCTTCAATCAGCCCCAGCATTTT. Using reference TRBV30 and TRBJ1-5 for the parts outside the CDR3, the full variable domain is SQTIHQWPATLVQPVGSPLSLECTVEGTSNPNLYWYRQAAGRGLQLLFYSVGIGQISSEVPQNLSASRPQDRQFILSSKKLLLSDSGFYLCAWDSTFNQPQHFGDGTRLSIL.

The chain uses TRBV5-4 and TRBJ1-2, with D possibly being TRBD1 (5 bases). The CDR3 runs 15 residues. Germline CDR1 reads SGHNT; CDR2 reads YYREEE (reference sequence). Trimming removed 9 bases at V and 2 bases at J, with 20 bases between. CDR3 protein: CATEEGQGGNYGYTF. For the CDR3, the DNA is TGTGCCACCGAAGAGGGTCAGGGAGGAAACTATGGCTACACCTTC. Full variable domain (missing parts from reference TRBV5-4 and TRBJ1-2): ETGVTQSPTHLIKTRGQQVTLRCSSQSGHNTVSWYQQALGQGPQFIFQYYREEENGRGNFPPRFSGLQFPNYSSELNVNALELDDSALYLCATEEGQGGNYGYTFGSGTRLTVV.

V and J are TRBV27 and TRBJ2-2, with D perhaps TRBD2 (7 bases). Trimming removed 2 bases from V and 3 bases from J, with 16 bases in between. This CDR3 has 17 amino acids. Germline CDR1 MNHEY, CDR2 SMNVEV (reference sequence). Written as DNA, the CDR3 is TGTGCCAGCAGTTTACCGCAGGGAGGGGGGTACACCGGGGAGCTGTTTTTT. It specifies CASSLPQGGGYTGELFF.

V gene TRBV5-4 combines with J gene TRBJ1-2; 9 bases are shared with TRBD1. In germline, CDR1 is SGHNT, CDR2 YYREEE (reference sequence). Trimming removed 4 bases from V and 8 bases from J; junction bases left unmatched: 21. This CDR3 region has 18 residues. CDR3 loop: CASSPIGTITGGAGGYTF. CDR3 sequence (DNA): TGTGCCAGCAGCCCGATCGGGACTATTACAGGGGGCGCTGGGGGCTACACCTTC.

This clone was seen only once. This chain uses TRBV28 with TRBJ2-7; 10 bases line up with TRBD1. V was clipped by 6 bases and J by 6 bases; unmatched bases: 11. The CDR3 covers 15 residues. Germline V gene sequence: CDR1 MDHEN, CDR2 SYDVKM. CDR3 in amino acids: CASRGTGAALAEQYF. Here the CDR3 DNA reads TGTGCCAGCAGGGGGACAGGGGCCGCCCTCGCCGAGCAGTACTTC.

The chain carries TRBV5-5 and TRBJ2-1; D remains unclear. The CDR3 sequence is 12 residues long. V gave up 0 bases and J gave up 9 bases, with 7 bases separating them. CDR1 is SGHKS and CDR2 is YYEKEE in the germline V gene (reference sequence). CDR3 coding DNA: TGTGCCAGCAGCTTGGGACTTAGTGAGCAGTTCTTC. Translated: CASSLGLSEQFF.

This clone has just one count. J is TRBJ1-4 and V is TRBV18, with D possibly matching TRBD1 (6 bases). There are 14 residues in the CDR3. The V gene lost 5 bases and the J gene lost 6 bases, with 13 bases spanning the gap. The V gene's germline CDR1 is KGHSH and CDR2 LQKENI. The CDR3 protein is CASSTRGPDEKLFF. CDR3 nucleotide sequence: TGTGCCAGCTCAACCAGGGGTCCGGATGAAAAACTGTTTTTT.

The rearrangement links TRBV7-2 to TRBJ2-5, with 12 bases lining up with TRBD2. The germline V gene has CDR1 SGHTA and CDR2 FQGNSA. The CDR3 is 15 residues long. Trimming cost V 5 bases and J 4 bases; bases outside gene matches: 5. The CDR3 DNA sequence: TGTGCCAGCAGCCCTCAGGGACTAGCGGGAGAGACCCAGTACTTC. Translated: CASSPQGLAGETQYF. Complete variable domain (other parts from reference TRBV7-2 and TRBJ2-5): GAGVSQSPSNKVTEKGKDVELRCDPISGHTALYWYRQSLGQGLEFLIYFQGNSAPDKSGLPSDRFSAERTGGSVSTLTIQRTQQEDSAVYLCASSPQGLAGETQYFGPGTRLLVL.

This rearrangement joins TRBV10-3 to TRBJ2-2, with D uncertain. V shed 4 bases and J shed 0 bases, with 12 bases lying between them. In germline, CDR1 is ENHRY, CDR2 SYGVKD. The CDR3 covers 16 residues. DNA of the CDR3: TGTGCCATCAGTGCGGCCCTCCGCTCGAACACCGGGGAGCTGTTTTTT. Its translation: CAISAALRSNTGELFF.

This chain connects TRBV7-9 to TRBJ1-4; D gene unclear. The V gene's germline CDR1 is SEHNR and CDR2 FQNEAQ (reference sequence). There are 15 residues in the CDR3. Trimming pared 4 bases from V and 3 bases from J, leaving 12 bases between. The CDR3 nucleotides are TGTGCCAGCAGCTATGGCAGAACCCCTAATGAAAAACTGTTTTTT. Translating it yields CASSYGRTPNEKLFF.

The chain's CDR3 is CAWSVQQGYGYTF. CDR3 nucleotides: TGTGCCTGGAGTGTACAACAGGGTTATGGCTACACCTTC. The rearrangement uses TRBV30 and TRBJ1-2, with D maybe TRBD1 (6 bases). The CDR3 extends over 13 amino acids. Trimming pared 0 bases from V and 5 bases from J, leaving 10 bases between. CDR1 is GTSNPN, CDR2 SVGIG, per germline (reference sequence).

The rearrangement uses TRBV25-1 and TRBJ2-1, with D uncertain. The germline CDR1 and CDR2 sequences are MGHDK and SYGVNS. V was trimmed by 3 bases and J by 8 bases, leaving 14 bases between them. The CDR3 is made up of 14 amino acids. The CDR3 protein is CASSDSRRLDEQFF. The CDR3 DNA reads TGTGCCAGCAGTGATTCCCGACGGCTGGATGAGCAGTTCTTC. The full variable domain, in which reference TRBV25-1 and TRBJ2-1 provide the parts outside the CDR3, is EADIYQTPRYLVIGTGKKITLECSQTMGHDKMYWYQQDPGMELHLIHYSYGVNSTEKGDLSSESTVSRIRTEHFPLTLESARPSHTSQYLCASSDSRRLDEQFFGPGTRLTVL.

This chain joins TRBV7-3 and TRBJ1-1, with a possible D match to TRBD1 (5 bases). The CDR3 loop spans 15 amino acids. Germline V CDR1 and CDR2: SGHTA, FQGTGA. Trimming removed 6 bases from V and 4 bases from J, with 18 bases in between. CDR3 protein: CASRGGEGAGTEAFF. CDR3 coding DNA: TGTGCCAGCAGAGGTGGGGAAGGGGCGGGCACTGAAGCTTTCTTT.

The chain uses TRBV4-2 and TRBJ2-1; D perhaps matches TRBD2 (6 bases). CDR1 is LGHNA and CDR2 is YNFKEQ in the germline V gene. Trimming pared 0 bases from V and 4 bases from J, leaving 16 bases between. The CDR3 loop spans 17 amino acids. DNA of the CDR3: TGTGCCAGCAGCCAAGAAATGAGGCGGGAAGGGTACAATGAGCAGTTCTTC. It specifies CASSQEMRREGYNEQFF.

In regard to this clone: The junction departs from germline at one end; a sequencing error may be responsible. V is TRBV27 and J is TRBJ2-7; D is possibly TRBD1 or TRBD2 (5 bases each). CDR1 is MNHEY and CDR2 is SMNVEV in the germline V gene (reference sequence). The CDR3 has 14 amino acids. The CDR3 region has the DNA TGTGCCAGCAGTCCCCCGGGACCCTCCTCCGAGCAGTACTTC. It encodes CASSPPGPSSEQYF.

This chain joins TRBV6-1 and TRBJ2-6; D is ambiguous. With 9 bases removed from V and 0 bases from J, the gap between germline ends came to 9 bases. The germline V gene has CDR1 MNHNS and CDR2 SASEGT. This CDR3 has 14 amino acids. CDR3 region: CASGPFSGANVLTF. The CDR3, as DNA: TGTGCCAGTGGGCCCTTCTCTGGGGCCAACGTCCTGACTTTC.

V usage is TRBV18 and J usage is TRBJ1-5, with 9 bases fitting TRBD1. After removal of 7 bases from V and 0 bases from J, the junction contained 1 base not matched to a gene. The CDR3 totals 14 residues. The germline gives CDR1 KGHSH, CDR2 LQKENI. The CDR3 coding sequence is TGTGCCAGCTTACAGGGGGCTAGCAATCAGCCCCAGCATTTT. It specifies CASLQGASNQPQHF.

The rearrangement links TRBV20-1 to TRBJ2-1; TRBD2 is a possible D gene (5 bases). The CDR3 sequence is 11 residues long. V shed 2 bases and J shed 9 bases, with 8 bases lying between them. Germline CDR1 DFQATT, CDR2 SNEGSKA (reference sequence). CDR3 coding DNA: TGCAGTGCTAGAACCCGGGGTGAGCAGTTCTTC. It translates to CSARTRGEQFF.

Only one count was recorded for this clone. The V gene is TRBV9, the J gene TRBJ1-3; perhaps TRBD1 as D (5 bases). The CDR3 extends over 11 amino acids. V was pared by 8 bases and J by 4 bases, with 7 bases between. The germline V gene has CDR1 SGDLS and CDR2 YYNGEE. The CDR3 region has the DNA TGTGCCAGTAGGGGAGGAAACACCATATATTTT. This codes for CASRGGNTIYF.

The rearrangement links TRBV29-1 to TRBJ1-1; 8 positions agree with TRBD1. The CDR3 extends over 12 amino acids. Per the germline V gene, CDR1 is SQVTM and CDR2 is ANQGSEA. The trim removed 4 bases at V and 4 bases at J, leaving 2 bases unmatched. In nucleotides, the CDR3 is TGCAGCGTTGGTGACAGGGGCACTGAAGCTTTCTTT. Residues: CSVGDRGTEAFF.

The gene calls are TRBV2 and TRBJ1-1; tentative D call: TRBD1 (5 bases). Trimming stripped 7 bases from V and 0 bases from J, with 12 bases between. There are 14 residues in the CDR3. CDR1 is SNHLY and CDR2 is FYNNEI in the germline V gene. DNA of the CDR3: TGTGCCAGCAACTCCGGGACCCTGAACACTGAAGCTTTCTTT. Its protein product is CASNSGTLNTEAFF.

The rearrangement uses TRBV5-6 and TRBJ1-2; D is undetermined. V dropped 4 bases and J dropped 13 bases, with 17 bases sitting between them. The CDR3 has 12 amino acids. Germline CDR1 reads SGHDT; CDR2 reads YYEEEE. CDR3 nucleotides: TGTGCCAGCAGCGAGGGTACAGCCAAGGGCACCTTC. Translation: CASSEGTAKGTF. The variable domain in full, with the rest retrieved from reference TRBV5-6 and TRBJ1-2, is DAGVTQSPTHLIKTRGQQVTLRCSPKSGHDTVSWYQQALGQGPQFIFQYYEEEERQRGNFPDRFSGHQFPNYSSELNVNALLLGDSALYLCASSEGTAKGTFGSGTRLTVV.

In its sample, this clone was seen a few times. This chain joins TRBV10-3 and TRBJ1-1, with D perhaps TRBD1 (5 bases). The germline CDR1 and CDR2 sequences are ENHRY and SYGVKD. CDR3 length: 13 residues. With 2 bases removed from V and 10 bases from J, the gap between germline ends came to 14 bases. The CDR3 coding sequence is TGTGCCATCAGTGAGCCCGGGGACTGGAGAGCTTTCTTT. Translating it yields CAISEPGDWRAFF.

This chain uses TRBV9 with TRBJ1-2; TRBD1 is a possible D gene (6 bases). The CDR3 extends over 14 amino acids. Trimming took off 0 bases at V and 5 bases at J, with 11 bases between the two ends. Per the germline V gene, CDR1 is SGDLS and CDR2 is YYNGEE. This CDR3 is CASSVGGRGYGYTF. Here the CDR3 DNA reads TGTGCCAGCAGCGTAGGGGGGCGCGGATATGGCTACACCTTC.

The CDR3, as DNA: TGTGCCAGTAGTATTTGGCAGGGGGGGGCTGAAAAACTGTTTTTT. Protein: CASSIWQGGAEKLFF. This chain links TRBV19 with TRBJ1-4; 7 bases are shared with TRBD1. This CDR3 comprises 15 residues. J gave up 7 bases and V 3 bases, and 8 bases lay outside the gene matches. The germline V gene has CDR1 LNHDA and CDR2 SQIVND (reference sequence).